One T cell receptor beta chain is described in this entry. Antigen unknown. The V segment lost 5 bases and the J segment 0 bases; nucleotides outside the gene matches: 6. The germline V gene encodes CDR1 SGHAT and CDR2 FQNNGV. The CDR3 runs 15 residues. The data derive from a study of cytomegalovirus exposure and HLA in healthy donors. PCR was performed using 60 Vbeta and 13 Jbeta primers. Sequencing used immunoSEQ multiplex PCR; TCRdb keeps in-frame clones, though not all of them. In the table there are about 160,000 clones, around 75% of which are singletons. Study outcomes and limitations: Immune exposure was documented only through CMV serostatus. One variant, a missense change in DCLRE1C, was linked in a later analysis to TCR beta V- and J-gene trimming. Some TCR beta chains (roughly 160 of them) were listed as cytomegalovirus-associated. Excluded: some indistinguishable V segments such as TRBV6-2 and TRBV6-3.

V usage is TRBV11-2 and J usage is TRBJ1-2; 7 bases agree with TRBD1. The sequence was obtained from a female donor in good health and CMV-seronegative. Sequenced: PBMCs. The CDR3 DNA sequence: TGTGCCAGCAGCCCAGGGACAGATGCTAACTATGGCTACACCTTC. Residues: CASSPGTDANYGYTF. Full variable domain (missing parts from reference TRBV11-2 and TRBJ1-2): EAGVAQSPRYKIIEKRQSVAFWCNPISGHATLYWYQQILGQGPKLLIQFQNNGVVDDSQLPKDRFSAERLKGVDSTLKIQPAKLEDSAVYLCASSPGTDANYGYTFGSGTRLTVV.